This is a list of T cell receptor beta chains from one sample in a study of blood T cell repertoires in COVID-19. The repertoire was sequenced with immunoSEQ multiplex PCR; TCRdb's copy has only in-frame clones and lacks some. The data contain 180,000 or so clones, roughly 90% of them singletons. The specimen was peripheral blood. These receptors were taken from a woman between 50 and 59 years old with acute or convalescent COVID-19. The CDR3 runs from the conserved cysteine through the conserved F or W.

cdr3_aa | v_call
CASSFQGNTEAFF | TRBV6-2/TRBV6-3
CASSLGPQEGAYGYTF | TRBV7-2
CASSQAGQGGRAFF | TRBV3-1/TRBV3-2
CASSPNRERGNQPQHF | TRBV6-7
CASSLPSGASYEQYF | TRBV28
CASSIQGLQPQHF | TRBV19
CAIRGRGLSTDTQYF | TRBV10-3
CASSSPASGGAYKNIQYF | TRBV11-3
CASSEAMGDQPQHF | TRBV2
CASRTPAGSYNEQFF | TRBV27
CAWSVRSTGQERGEAFF | TRBV30
CASSPRWRVDFSGNTIYF | TRBV27
CASSYFSGSEQFF | TRBV7-2
CASSYSAGDKSGYTF | TRBV6-5
CASTDRQGWNTEAFF | TRBV2
CASRTGGVDEQFF | TRBV12-3/TRBV12-4
CATSDQGYEQYF | TRBV24-1
CATSDRTGQGATEAFF | TRBV24-1
CASSDREDNEQYF | TRBV2
CASSDFVPGTGVGTNEKLFF | TRBV6-1